The rows below give T cell receptor beta chains drawn from one sample of a study of shared clonotypes between healthy human individuals. TCRdb keeps only in-frame clones here, not all; method: immunoSEQ multiplex PCR. The repertoire includes some 2.1 million clones, 85% to 95% of them detected once, and roughly 0.13% sits in the top ten. Specimen: naive CD4+ T cells sorted from blood. The source is a man aged 18 to 30 in good health. CDR3s include the opening cysteine and the closing phenylalanine or tryptophan. D genes are given only for firm matches. Size tells how often a clone was seen (once, few, many) or the class of an expanded clone, and some rows leave it out.

D,V,length,size,J,CDR3,DNA
TRBD1,TRBV29-1,13,NA,TRBJ1-1,CSVRTGGNTEAFF,TGCAGCGTCCGGACAGGTGGGAACACTGAAGCTTTCTTT
TRBD1,TRBV6-4,18,NA,TRBJ1-5,CASRHSRGWDRDNQPQHF,TGTGCCAGCAGACACTCTCGGGGATGGGACAGGGACAATCAGCCCCAGCATTTT
NA,TRBV6-5,15,NA,TRBJ1-1,CASTEGGLGNTEAFF,TGTGCCAGCACCGAGGGAGGGTTGGGGAACACTGAAGCTTTCTTT
NA,TRBV7-2,12,once,TRBJ1-2,CASSFRNYGYTF,TGTGCCAGCAGCTTCCGGAACTATGGCTACACCTTC
NA,TRBV11-2,15,NA,TRBJ1-3,CASSPGGLSVSTIYF,TGTGCCAGCAGCCCCGGCGGCCTAAGTGTAAGCACCATATATTTT
NA,TRBV5-1,15,NA,TRBJ1-1,CASSLARSMNTEAFF,TGCGCCAGCAGCTTGGCCCGATCCATGAACACTGAAGCTTTCTTT
NA,TRBV7-2,13,NA,TRBJ2-7,CASSSGPSGEQYF,TGTGCCAGCAGCTCGGGACCCTCAGGGGAGCAGTACTTC
TRBD1,TRBV6-5,15,NA,TRBJ1-5,CASSSGQGVSQPQHF,TGTGCCAGCAGTTCGGGACAGGGGGTGAGTCAGCCCCAGCATTTT
NA,TRBV2,13,once,TRBJ1-1,CASRTALNTEAFF,TGTGCCAGCAGGACAGCCTTGAACACTGAAGCTTTCTTT
TRBD2,TRBV5-6,16,NA,TRBJ2-2,CASSWETSMFAGELFF,TGTGCCAGCAGCTGGGAGACTAGCATGTTTGCCGGGGAGCTGTTTTTT
NA,TRBV6-1,15,NA,TRBJ1-1,CASSEGGVGNTEAFF,TGTGCCAGCAGTGAGGGTGGGGTGGGGAACACTGAAGCTTTCTTT
NA,TRBV6-7,13,NA,TRBJ1-1,CASRATGHTEAFF,TGTGCCAGCAGGGCAACAGGGCACACTGAAGCTTTCTTT
NA,TRBV6-5,13,few,TRBJ1-6,CASSTRPDSPLHF,TGTGCCAGCAGTACCCGACCCGATTCACCCCTCCACTTT
TRBD1,TRBV5-1,17,NA,TRBJ1-4,CASSQKQGTTVNEKLFF,TGCGCCAGCAGCCAAAAACAGGGGACTACAGTTAATGAAAAACTGTTTTTT
NA,TRBV6-1,14,NA,TRBJ1-2,CASNGQARFNGYTF,TGTGCCAGCAACGGTCAGGCACGATTCAATGGCTACACCTTC
TRBD1,TRBV29-1,14,NA,TRBJ1-4,CSVADRGDHEKLFF,TGCAGCGTTGCAGACAGGGGGGATCACGAAAAACTGTTTTTT
TRBD2,TRBV10-1,16,NA,TRBJ2-3,CASSDLPSGMIDTQYF,TGCGCCAGCAGTGACTTGCCTAGCGGGATGATAGATACGCAGTATTTT
NA,TRBV7-9,14,NA,TRBJ2-3,CASSTDRDTDTQYF,TGTGCCAGCAGCACGGACAGAGACACAGATACGCAGTATTTT
NA,TRBV20-1,11,once,TRBJ2-7,CSAASGDEQYF,TGCAGTGCTGCAAGCGGCGACGAGCAGTACTTC
NA,TRBV10-3,15,NA,TRBJ2-1,CAISESGASYNEQFF,TGTGCCATCAGTGAGTCAGGGGCATCCTACAATGAGCAGTTCTTC
NA,TRBV7-6,15,NA,TRBJ2-7,CASSLGGLGTSEQYF,TGTGCCAGCAGCTTAGGCGGACTCGGAACGTCCGAGCAGTACTTC
NA,TRBV18,19,NA,TRBJ2-6,CASSPPRASVSSGANVLTF,TGTGCCAGCTCACCACCGAGGGCCAGCGTCAGCTCTGGGGCCAACGTCCTGACTTTC
NA,TRBV14,12,NA,TRBJ2-1,CASSQAASKQFF,TGTGCCAGCAGCCAAGCGGCATCAAAGCAGTTCTTC
NA,TRBV30,12,NA,TRBJ2-6,CAWSRAVNVLTF,TGTGCCTGGAGTAGGGCCGTTAACGTCCTGACTTTC
TRBD1,TRBV28,12,few,TRBJ1-6,CATQGANSPLHF,TGTGCCACCCAGGGGGCCAATTCACCCCTCCACTTT
NA,TRBV2,12,NA,TRBJ2-3,CASSGGADTQYF,TGTGCCAGCAGCGGGGGTGCAGATACGCAGTATTTT
NA,TRBV19,16,NA,TRBJ2-5,CASSINGGVRSETQYF,TGTGCCAGTAGTATAAACGGAGGGGTCCGTAGTGAGACCCAGTACTTC
TRBD2,TRBV2,13,NA,TRBJ2-3,CASSEPQRGGRYF,TGTGCCAGCAGTGAGCCACAGCGGGGGGGCCGGTATTTT
NA,TRBV9,13,NA,TRBJ1-2,CASSVDGNYGYTF,TGTGCCAGCAGCGTAGACGGGAACTATGGCTACACCTTC
TRBD2,TRBV6-6,14,NA,TRBJ2-7,CASSSAGVGYEQYF,TGTGCCAGCAGTTCTGCGGGAGTTGGGTACGAGCAGTACTTC
TRBD1,TRBV2,14,NA,TRBJ2-7,CASKSDRSSYEQYF,TGTGCCAGCAAGTCGGACAGGAGCTCCTACGAGCAGTACTTC
TRBD1,TRBV18,14,NA,TRBJ2-7,CASRSGTDSYEQYF,TGTGCCAGCCGCTCCGGGACAGACTCTTACGAGCAGTACTTC
NA,TRBV9,17,NA,TRBJ2-5,CASSVGYGQNLQETQYF,TGTGCCAGCAGCGTAGGATATGGACAGAACTTACAAGAGACCCAGTACTTC
TRBD1,TRBV7-9,12,NA,TRBJ1-1,CASSDLQGTAFF,TGTGCCAGCAGCGATCTACAGGGGACAGCTTTCTTT
NA,TRBV28,17,NA,TRBJ1-1,CASSPSAGWYGYTEAFF,TGTGCCAGCAGCCCCTCGGCAGGGTGGTACGGGTACACTGAAGCTTTCTTT
TRBD2,TRBV2,17,NA,TRBJ2-7,CASTLAGTSGSPYEQYF,TGTGCCAGCACATTAGCCGGGACTAGCGGGAGTCCCTACGAGCAGTACTTC
TRBD2,TRBV7-2,14,once,TRBJ2-5,CASSPSRGGETQYF,TGTGCCAGCAGCCCGAGTCGGGGAGGGGAGACCCAGTACTTC
TRBD2,TRBV6-5,14,once,TRBJ2-7,CASRRRLADYEQYF,TGTGCCAGCAGAAGGAGACTAGCGGACTACGAGCAGTACTTC
NA,TRBV10-1,13,NA,TRBJ2-3,CASSELRGNTQYF,TGCGCCAGCAGTGAGTTAAGGGGGAATACGCAGTATTTT
NA,TRBV6-5,13,NA,TRBJ2-3,CASKPSGTDTQYF,TGTGCCAGCAAGCCTAGCGGCACAGATACGCAGTATTTT
NA,TRBV5-1,13,NA,TRBJ2-7,CASRDPTLYEQYF,TGCGCCAGCAGGGACCCGACTTTGTACGAGCAGTACTTC
NA,TRBV30,14,NA,TRBJ2-7,CAWSVRGGTDEQYF,TGTGCCTGGAGTGTAAGGGGGGGCACTGACGAGCAGTACTTC
NA,TRBV29-1,12,NA,TRBJ1-2,CSGNTGNYGYTF,TGCAGCGGCAATACGGGGAACTATGGCTACACCTTC
TRBD1,TRBV9,17,NA,TRBJ1-3,CASSVDTGASSGNTIYF,TGTGCCAGCAGCGTGGACACAGGGGCGAGCTCTGGAAACACCATATATTTT
TRBD1,TRBV10-2,13,few,TRBJ1-2,CASRGQGTYGYTF,TGCGCCAGCAGGGGACAGGGCACCTATGGCTACACCTTC